The sequence of this T cell receptor beta chain was determined in a study of blood T cell repertoires in COVID-19. Study information: COVID-19 samples, acute and convalescent, were from the United States, Italy and Spain.

Germline-derived CDR1 and CDR2 are LGHDT and YNNKEL (reference sequence). The CDR3 has 18 residues. The trim removed 1 base at V and 11 bases at J, leaving 20 bases unmatched. Grouping used clinical history reported by participants in a survey and questionnaire. Clones were read by immunoSEQ multiplex PCR, and TCRdb kept only the in-frame ones, dropping some. The repertoire holds roughly 400,000 clones, about 90% seen once, with roughly 0.66% in the top ten. The J gene is TRBJ2-3, the V gene TRBV3-1 (or the pseudogene TRBV3-2); the match to TRBD2 covers 8 bases. What was sequenced was PBMCs or T cells enriched from blood (not recorded which). The sequence derives from a man younger than 35 who had recovered from COVID-19. CDR3 sequence reads: CASSQGAAGASLSGQQYF. DNA of the CDR3: TGTGCCAGCAGCCAAGGCGCAGCGGGAGCCTCACTTAGTGGCCAGCAGTATTTT.